Below are 27 T cell receptor beta chains sequenced from a single sample in a study of blood T cell repertoires in COVID-19. Here immunoSEQ multiplex PCR was the method, and the copy in TCRdb shows in-frame clones only, minus some. The table has about 220,000 clones, 84% seen once; the top ten hold approximately 6.2%. Specimen: PBMCs or T cells enriched from blood (not recorded which). These receptor sequences come from a woman aged 35 to 49 who had recovered from COVID-19.

The sample holds one count of this clone. J is TRBJ2-7 and V is TRBV10-3; 8 nucleotides agree with TRBD1. Germline CDR1 is ENHRY and CDR2 is SYGVKD. The CDR3 contains 12 residues. Losses at the gene ends were 4 bases for V and 4 bases for J; bases not matched to a gene: 0. CDR3 DNA sequence: TGTGCCATCAGTGGGACAGGGTACGAGCAGTACGTC. This encodes CAISGTGYEQYV.

The chain has TRBV7-2 and TRBJ2-3, with 10 bases matching TRBD2. This CDR3 region has 17 residues. V lost 0 bases and J lost 4; bases outside the gene matches: 7. Germline lookup yields CDR1 SGHTA and CDR2 FQGNSA. The CDR3 loop is CASSLAASGSPPDTQYF. The CDR3 DNA is TGTGCCAGCAGCTTAGCGGCTAGCGGGAGTCCTCCAGATACGCAGTATTTT.

The V and J genes are TRBV6-1 and TRBJ2-1; no reliable D call. This CDR3 spans 15 amino acids. V was trimmed by 0 bases and J by 0 bases, leaving 6 bases between them. Germline values: CDR1 MNHNS, CDR2 SASEGT. This chain's CDR3 is CASSEASGSYNEQFF. CDR3 in DNA: TGTGCCAGCAGTGAAGCATCCGGCTCCTACAATGAGCAGTTCTTC.

The chain joins TRBV13 to TRBJ1-2, with D possibly matching TRBD1 (6 bases). V was pared by 5 bases and J by 2 bases, with 6 bases between. CDR3 length: 12 amino acids. Germline V gene lookup returns CDR1 PRHDT and CDR2 FYEKMQ (reference sequence). The CDR3 coding sequence is TGTGCCAGCAGCCAGGGGAACTATGGCTACACCTTC. Protein product: CASSQGNYGYTF.

About this clone: Other nucleotide sequences in the sample specify the same CDR3. The CDR3 region is CASSISGNQETQYF. The DNA for the CDR3 is TGTGCCAGTAGTATTAGCGGTAACCAAGAGACCCAGTACTTC. The V call is TRBV19, the J call TRBJ2-5; D might be TRBD2 (6 bases). This CDR3 has 14 residues. The V end lost 3 bases, the J end lost 0 bases, and 8 bases lay between the germline ends. Germline loops: CDR1 LNHDA, CDR2 SQIVND (reference sequence).

This clone occurred once. This chain connects TRBV29-1 to TRBJ2-1; 8 bases fit TRBD2. CDR3 length equals 13 residues. Per germline, CDR1 SQVTM and CDR2 ANQGSEA. With V trimmed by 1 base and J by 4 bases, 0 bases remained unmatched. The CDR3 protein is CSVEAGGYNEQFF. CDR3 in DNA: TGCAGCGTTGAAGCGGGAGGGTACAATGAGCAGTTCTTC.

This clone occurred once. The gene calls are TRBV7-9 and TRBJ2-1; D gene ambiguous. In germline, CDR1 is SEHNR, CDR2 FQNEAQ (reference sequence). The V and J ends lost 0 bases and 0 bases respectively, with 9 bases between them. CDR3 size: 16 residues. This CDR3 reads CASSLARHRSYNEQFF. The DNA of the CDR3 is TGTGCCAGCAGCTTAGCGCGTCACCGCTCCTACAATGAGCAGTTCTTC. Combining the CDR3 with reference TRBV7-9 and TRBJ2-1 gives the whole variable domain DTGVSQNPRHKITKRGQNVTFRCDPISEHNRLYWYRQTLGQGPEFLTYFQNEAQLEKSRLLSDRFSAERPKGSFSTLEIQRTEQGDSAMYLCASSLARHRSYNEQFFGPGTRLTVL.

The rearrangement links TRBV27 to TRBJ2-1; 8 bases align to TRBD2. Germline V lookup: CDR1 MNHEY, CDR2 SMNVEV (reference sequence). Trimming took 8 bases from V and 1 from J; bases not matched to a gene: 10. The CDR3 runs 16 residues. The CDR3, as DNA: TGTGCCAGCGGGGGGGTAGCGGGGATGTCCTACAATGAGCAGTTCTTC. This gives the protein CASGGVAGMSYNEQFF.

The chain links TRBV28 to TRBJ2-7; weak D call: TRBD1 (6 bases). Germline V gene data show CDR1 as MDHEN and CDR2 as SYDVKM. This CDR3 has 12 residues. V was shortened by 10 bases and J by 1 base, with 11 bases between the two germline ends. This CDR3 reads CATKTGSYEQYF. Written as DNA, the CDR3 is TGTGCCACCAAGACAGGATCCTACGAGCAGTACTTC. Full variable domain (remainder filled in from reference TRBV28 and TRBJ2-7): DVKVTQSSRYLVKRTGEKVFLECVQDMDHENMFWYRQDPGLGLRLIYFSYDVKMKEKGDIPEGYSVSREKKERFSLILESASTNQTSMYLCATKTGSYEQYFGPGTRLTVT.

V is TRBV19 and J is TRBJ2-1, with 9 bases aligning to TRBD2. The length of the CDR3 is 15 residues. The ends lost 5 bases at V and 0 bases at J; junction bases unmatched: 2. Per germline, CDR1 LNHDA and CDR2 SQIVND (reference sequence). This chain's CDR3 is CASSLSGSSYNEQFF. CDR3 DNA: TGTGCCAGTAGTCTTAGCGGGAGCTCCTACAATGAGCAGTTCTTC.

This clone showed up just once. Because the CDR3's place on the DNA is in doubt, the DNA is left out and the CDR3 is given as listed by TCRdb. The CDR3 here is CASSLSLRGYPSEQYF. The chain couples TRBV27 to TRBJ2-7; the D call TRBD2 from the table was never checked on the DNA. Germline CDR1 is MNHEY and CDR2 is SMNVEV (reference sequence). The CDR3 length is 16 residues, termini included.

The genes are TRBV2 and TRBJ2-7, with 13 bases matching TRBD2. This CDR3 has 14 amino acids. After removal of 6 bases from V and 4 bases from J, the junction contained 3 bases not matched to a gene. Germline-derived CDR1 and CDR2 are SNHLY and FYNNEI. DNA of the CDR3: TGTGCCAGCAGCGAACTAGCGGGAGGGTACGAGCAGTACTTC. Amino acid sequence: CASSELAGGYEQYF. The whole variable domain, filled in from reference TRBV2 and TRBJ2-7, reads EPEVTQTPSHQVTQMGQEVILRCVPISNHLYFYWYRQILGQKVEFLVSFYNNEISEKSEIFDDQFSVERPDGSNFTLKIRSTKLEDSAMYFCASSELAGGYEQYFGPGTRLTVT.

The V call is TRBV29-1, the J call TRBJ2-2, with TRBD1 matching over 9 bases. The V segment lost 7 bases and the J segment 7 bases; nucleotides outside the gene matches: 7. This CDR3 region has 13 residues. CDR1 is SQVTM, CDR2 ANQGSEA, per germline. The CDR3 protein is CSGGQGMGGELFF. The CDR3 nucleotides read TGCAGCGGGGGACAGGGAATGGGCGGGGAGCTGTTTTTT.

The chain has TRBV2 and TRBJ1-4, with 8 bases matching TRBD1. The CDR3 spans 15 residues. J was trimmed by 3 bases and V by 4 bases; bases with no gene match: 4. Germline V gives CDR1 SNHLY, CDR2 FYNNEI. The CDR3, as DNA: TGTGCCAGCAGTGGCACAGGGGGTTCTAATGAAAAACTGTTTTTT. It is translated as CASSGTGGSNEKLFF.

This chain connects TRBV14 to TRBJ2-3, with TRBD2 matching over 11 bases. The CDR3 length is 19 residues. CDR1 and CDR2 (germline): SGHDN, FVKESK. V shed 1 base, J shed 0 bases, and the junction held 9 bases outside the gene matches. CDR3: CASSQVRGTSGKSTDTQYF. The CDR3 region has the DNA TGTGCCAGCAGCCAAGTCCGGGGGACTAGCGGAAAGAGCACAGATACGCAGTATTTT.

The rearrangement uses TRBV28 and TRBJ1-5, with a possible D match to TRBD1 (5 bases). The CDR3 is 14 amino acids. Per the germline V gene, CDR1 is MDHEN and CDR2 is SYDVKM. V lost 3 bases, J lost 7 bases, and 13 bases lay in between. The CDR3 reads CASSFGREVQPQHF. Written as DNA, the CDR3 is TGTGCCAGCAGTTTCGGCAGGGAGGTCCAGCCCCAGCATTTT.

The chain recombines TRBV27 with TRBJ1-4, with D perhaps matching TRBD1 (5 bases). This CDR3 is built from 16 residues. Looked up from germline, CDR1 is MNHEY and CDR2 is SMNVEV (reference sequence). The V gene lost 5 bases and the J gene lost 2 bases, with 15 bases spanning the gap. CDR3 coding DNA: TGTGCCAGCAGTGGGACTATTAGAGGGACTAATGAAAAACTGTTTTTT. Translated, it gives CASSGTIRGTNEKLFF.

This chain links TRBV30 with TRBJ1-6, with TRBD1 matching 8 bases. Trimming cost V 1 base and J 0 bases; bases outside gene matches: 5. Germline V CDR1 and CDR2: GTSNPN, SVGIG (reference sequence). This CDR3 is 17 amino acids long. The CDR3 loop is CAWSARGQSSYNSPLHF. CDR3 in DNA: TGTGCCTGGAGTGCCAGGGGGCAGAGCTCCTATAATTCACCCCTCCACTTT.

The chain carries TRBV13 and TRBJ1-4, with TRBD1 matching 8 bases. Germline assignment: CDR1 PRHDT and CDR2 FYEKMQ (reference sequence). CDR3 length equals 17 residues. V trimming: 5 bases; J trimming: 1 base; junction bases outside the gene matches: 9. The CDR3 reads CASSLGTGGQTNEKLFF. CDR3 sequence (DNA): TGTGCCAGCAGCCTCGGAACAGGGGGTCAAACTAATGAAAAACTGTTTTTT.

This clone was seen more than once but under ten times. The V gene is TRBV11-3, the J gene TRBJ1-2; 11 bases fit TRBD1. This CDR3 is 16 amino acids long. Trimming cost V 3 bases and J 4 bases; bases outside gene matches: 7. The V gene's germline CDR1 is SGHNT and CDR2 YENEEA. This chain's CDR3 is CASSLRDRGDSYGYTF. As DNA, the CDR3 is TGTGCCAGCAGCTTGCGGGACAGGGGGGATTCCTATGGCTACACCTTC.

The rearrangement joins TRBV7-9 to TRBJ2-1; D is ambiguous. Germline CDR1 is SEHNR and CDR2 is FQNEAQ (reference sequence). The CDR3 contains 13 residues. The V gene lost 3 bases and the J gene lost 2 bases, with 5 bases spanning the gap. CDR3 region: CASSFVPYNEQFF. CDR3 nucleotides: TGTGCCAGCAGCTTCGTTCCCTACAATGAGCAGTTCTTC.

The J gene is TRBJ2-7, the V gene TRBV6-2 or TRBV6-3; 8 positions agree with TRBD2. The CDR3 sequence is 17 residues long. Germline values: CDR1 MNHEY, CDR2 SVGEGT. V lost 0 bases to trimming and J lost 2 bases; unmatched junction nucleotides: 9. For the CDR3, the DNA is TGTGCCAGCAGTTACTCGGGCACTAGCGGTCTCCCCTACGAGCAGTACGTC. Encoded protein: CASSYSGTSGLPYEQYV.

The rearrangement uses TRBV7-3 and TRBJ2-7, with D possibly matching TRBD2 (7 bases). The CDR3 has 15 residues. Germline assignment: CDR1 SGHTA and CDR2 FQGTGA. Trimming took off 0 bases at V and 3 bases at J, with 12 bases between the two ends. CDR3 coding DNA: TGTGCCAGCAGCTTAACGGGCGGGGGCGGCTACGAGCAGTACTTC. This codes for CASSLTGGGGYEQYF.

The V call is TRBV4-1, the J call TRBJ2-2; TRBD1 matches at 9 bases. The CDR3 is 16 amino acids. V dropped 5 bases and J dropped 4; count of bases not matched to a gene: 8. Germline V gene lookup returns CDR1 MGHRA and CDR2 YSYEKL. The CDR3 protein is CASSARQGDLTGELFF. The DNA for the CDR3 is TGCGCCAGCAGCGCTCGACAGGGGGACCTCACCGGGGAGCTGTTTTTT.

J is TRBJ2-3 and V is TRBV28, with TRBD2 as a possible D gene (7 bases). Per germline, CDR1 MDHEN and CDR2 SYDVKM. This CDR3 contains 13 residues. V shed 9 bases and J shed 3 bases, with 13 bases lying between them. The CDR3 region has the DNA TGTGCCAGTAAAAGGGGGGGAACAGATACGCAGTATTTT. This sequence encodes CASKRGGTDTQYF.

This chain connects TRBV5-3 to TRBJ1-1; 7 positions match TRBD1. TRBV5-3 is filed as an ORF, its function uncertain. The V and J ends lost 2 bases and 3 bases, in that order; junction bases with no gene match: 13. The CDR3 length is 17 residues. CDR3 sequence reads: CARSFRRGLHVDTEAFF. The CDR3 DNA is TGTGCCAGAAGCTTTAGGAGGGGGCTTCATGTGGACACTGAAGCTTTCTTT.

This clone occurred once. The rearrangement joins TRBV6-4 to TRBJ2-1; 7 bases line up with TRBD2. Germline assignment: CDR1 MRHNA and CDR2 SNTAGT. This CDR3 spans 16 amino acids. The trim removed 0 bases at V and 4 bases at J, leaving 6 bases unmatched. The CDR3 DNA reads TGTGCCAGCAGTGACTCACCGGGGGGAAGTTACAATGAGCAGTTCTTC. This encodes CASSDSPGGSYNEQFF.